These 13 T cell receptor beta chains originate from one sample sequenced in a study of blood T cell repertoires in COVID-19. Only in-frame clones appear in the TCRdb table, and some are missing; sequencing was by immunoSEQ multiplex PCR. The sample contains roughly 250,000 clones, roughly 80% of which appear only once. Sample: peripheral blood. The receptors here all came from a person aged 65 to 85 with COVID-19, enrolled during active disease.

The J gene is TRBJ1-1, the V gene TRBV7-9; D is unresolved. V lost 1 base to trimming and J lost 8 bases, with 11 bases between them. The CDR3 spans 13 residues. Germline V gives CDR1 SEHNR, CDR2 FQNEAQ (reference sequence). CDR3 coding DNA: TGTGCCAGCAGCTTAGTTTCCGCCGGGGAAGCTTTCTTT. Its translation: CASSLVSAGEAFF.

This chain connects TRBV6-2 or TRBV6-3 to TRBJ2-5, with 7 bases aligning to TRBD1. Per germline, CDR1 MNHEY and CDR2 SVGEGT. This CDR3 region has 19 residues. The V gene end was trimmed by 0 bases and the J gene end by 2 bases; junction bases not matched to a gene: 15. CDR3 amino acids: CASSYSIQPATGRQETQYF. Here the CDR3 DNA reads TGTGCCAGCAGTTACTCGATACAGCCCGCGACAGGGAGACAAGAGACCCAGTACTTC.

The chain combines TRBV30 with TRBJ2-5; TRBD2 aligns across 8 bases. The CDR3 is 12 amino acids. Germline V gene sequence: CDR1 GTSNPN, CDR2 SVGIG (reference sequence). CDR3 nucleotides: TGTGCTCGGGAGGGAGAGCGGGAGACCCAGTACTTC. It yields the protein CAREGERETQYF. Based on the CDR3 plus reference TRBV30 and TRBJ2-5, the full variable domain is SQTIHQWPATLVQPVGSPLSLECTVEGTSNPNLYWYRQAAGRGLQLLFYSVGIGQISSEVPQNLSASRPQDRQFILSSKKLLLSDSGFYLCAREGERETQYFGPGTRLLVL.

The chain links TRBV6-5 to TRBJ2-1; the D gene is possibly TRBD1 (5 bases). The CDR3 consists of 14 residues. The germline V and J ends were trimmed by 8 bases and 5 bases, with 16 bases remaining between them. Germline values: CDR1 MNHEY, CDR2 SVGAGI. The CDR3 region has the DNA TGTGCCAGCGCTCGGAACTTCAGGGACAATGAGCAGTTCTTC. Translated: CASARNFRDNEQFF.

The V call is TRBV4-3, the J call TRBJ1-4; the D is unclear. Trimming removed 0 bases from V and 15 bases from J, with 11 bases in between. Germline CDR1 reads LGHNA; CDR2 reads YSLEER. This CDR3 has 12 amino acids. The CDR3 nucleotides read TGCGCCAGCAGCCAAGAATATGGCCGGGTGTTTTTT. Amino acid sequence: CASSQEYGRVFF.

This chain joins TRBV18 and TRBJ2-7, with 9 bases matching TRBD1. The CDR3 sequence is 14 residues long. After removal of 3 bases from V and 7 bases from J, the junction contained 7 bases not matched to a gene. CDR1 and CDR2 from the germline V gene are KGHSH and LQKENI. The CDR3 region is CASSPVDRGAEQYF. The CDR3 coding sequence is TGTGCCAGCTCACCCGTGGACAGGGGAGCGGAGCAGTACTTC.

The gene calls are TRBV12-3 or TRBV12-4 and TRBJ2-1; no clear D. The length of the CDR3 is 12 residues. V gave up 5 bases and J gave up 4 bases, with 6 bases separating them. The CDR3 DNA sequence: TGTGCCAGCAGTACCCAGTACAATGAGCAGTTCTTC. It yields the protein CASSTQYNEQFF.

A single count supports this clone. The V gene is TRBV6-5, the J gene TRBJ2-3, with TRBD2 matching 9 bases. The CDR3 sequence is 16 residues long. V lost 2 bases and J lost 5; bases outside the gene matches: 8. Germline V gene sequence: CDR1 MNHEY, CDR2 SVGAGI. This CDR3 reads CASSYLRGGLQDTQYF. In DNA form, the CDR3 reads TGTGCCAGCAGTTACCTGCGGGGGGGACTTCAAGATACGCAGTATTTT.

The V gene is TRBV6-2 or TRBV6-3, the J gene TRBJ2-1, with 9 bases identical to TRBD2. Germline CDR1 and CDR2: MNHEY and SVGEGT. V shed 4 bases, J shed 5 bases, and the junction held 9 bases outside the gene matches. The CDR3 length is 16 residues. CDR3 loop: CASSFSIAGVNNEQFF. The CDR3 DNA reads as TGTGCCAGCAGTTTTTCAATAGCGGGGGTTAACAATGAGCAGTTCTTC.

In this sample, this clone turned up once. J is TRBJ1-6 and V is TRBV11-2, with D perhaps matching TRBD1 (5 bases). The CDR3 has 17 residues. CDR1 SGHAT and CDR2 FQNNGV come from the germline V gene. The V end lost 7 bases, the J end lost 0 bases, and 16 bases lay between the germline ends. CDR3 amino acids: CASTTGGSSSYNSPLHF. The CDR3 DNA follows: TGTGCCAGCACAACGGGGGGTTCCAGCTCCTATAATTCACCCCTCCACTTT.

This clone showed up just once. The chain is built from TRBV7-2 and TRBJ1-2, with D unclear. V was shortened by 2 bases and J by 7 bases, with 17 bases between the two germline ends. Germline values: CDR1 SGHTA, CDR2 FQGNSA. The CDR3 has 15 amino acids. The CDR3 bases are TGTGCCAGCAGCTTAATGGGCACACGGTCTTCTGGCTACACCTTC. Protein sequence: CASSLMGTRSSGYTF. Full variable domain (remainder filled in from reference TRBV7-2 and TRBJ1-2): GAGVSQSPSNKVTEKGKDVELRCDPISGHTALYWYRQSLGQGLEFLIYFQGNSAPDKSGLPSDRFSAERTGGSVSTLTIQRTQQEDSAVYLCASSLMGTRSSGYTFGSGTRLTVV.

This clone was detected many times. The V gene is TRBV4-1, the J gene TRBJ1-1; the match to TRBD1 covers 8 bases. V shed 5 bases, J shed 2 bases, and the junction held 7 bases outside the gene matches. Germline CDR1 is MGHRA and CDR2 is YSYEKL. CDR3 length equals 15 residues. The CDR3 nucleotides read TGCGCCAGCAGCATCCAGGGGGCCGGTAACACTGAAGCTTTCTTT. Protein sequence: CASSIQGAGNTEAFF.

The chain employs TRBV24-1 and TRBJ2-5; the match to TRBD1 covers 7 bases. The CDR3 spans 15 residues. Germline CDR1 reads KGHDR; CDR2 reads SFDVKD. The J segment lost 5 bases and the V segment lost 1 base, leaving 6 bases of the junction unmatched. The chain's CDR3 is CATSDLRQGGETQYF. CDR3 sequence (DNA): TGTGCCACCAGTGATTTAAGACAGGGCGGCGAGACCCAGTACTTC.